The rows below give T cell receptor beta chains drawn from one sample of a study of blood T cells in healthy people across ages. TCRdb recomputed calls from the 5' RACE reads with MiXCR, one row per CDR3 protein. The sample lists over 700,000 distinct CDR3 sequences, around half seen once, with around 40% in the top ten. Source material: blood. The receptor set was obtained from a man of 80 years or more in good health. CDR3s include the opening cysteine and the closing phenylalanine or tryptophan. The D gene is left open where the match is weak. For some rows the clone size is stated as once, few or many, or as a class when expanded; others skip it.

.	.	TRBJ2-1	TRBV20-1	TGCAGTGCTAGCCGGGAGAATGAGCAGTTCTTC	CSASRENEQFF
TRBD2	.	TRBJ2-1	TRBV5-4	TGTGCCAGCAGCTCGTATTCTAGCGGGAGGGCCAATGAGCAGTTCTTC	CASSSYSSGRANEQFF
TRBD2	.	TRBJ2-7	TRBV5-8	TGTGCCAGCAGCTCACCGGGACTAGCGGGCCACGAGCAGTACTTC	CASSSPGLAGHEQYF
.	few	TRBJ1-4	TRBV25-1	TGTGCCAGCAGTGAAGGGTCTGGGAGGGGAAGAGAAAAACTGTTTTTT	CASSEGSGRGREKLFF
.	.	TRBJ2-6	TRBV28	TGTGCCAGCAGCCCCGGGACCGCCTCTGGGGCCAACGTCCTGACTTTC	CASSPGTASGANVLTF
.	.	TRBJ1-1	TRBV12-3/TRBV12-4	TGTGCCAGCAAGTTCCCCGCAGATGAAGCTTTCTTT	CASKFPADEAFF
.	.	TRBJ2-5	TRBV6-2/TRBV6-3	TGTGCTACCTACGGGGGTAGTCTCCTCTACAAGCAGTACTTC	CATYGGSLLYKQYF
TRBD2	once	TRBJ2-1	TRBV24-1	TGTGCCACCAGTGACCTGACTAGCGGGAGTAATGAGCAGTTCTTC	CATSDLTSGSNEQFF
.	.	TRBJ2-2	TRBV24-1	TGTGCCACCGAGGACAGCCCGAACACCGGGGAGCTGTTTTTT	CATEDSPNTGELFF
TRBD2	few	TRBJ2-5	TRBV7-8	TGTGCCAGCACCCTAGCGGGAGCAAACCAAGAGACCCAGTACTTC	CASTLAGANQETQYF
TRBD1	.	TRBJ1-2	TRBV12-3/TRBV12-4	TGTGCCAGCAGCCGACAGGGATTCGTCTATGGCTACACCTTC	CASSRQGFVYGYTF
.	.	TRBJ2-7	TRBV12-3/TRBV12-4	TGTGCCGGCAGTTTTAGGGGGGGAAGCTCCTACGAGCAGTACTTC	CAGSFRGGSSYEQYF
.	few	TRBJ2-6	TRBV20-1	TGCAGTGTAGATGCGGGACAGTCTAGCTCTGGGGCCAACGTCCTGACTTTC	CSVDAGQSSSGANVLTF
.	few	TRBJ2-3	TRBV15	TGTGCCACCAGCAGAGATGGGGGTGCTACAGATACGCAGTATTTT	CATSRDGGATDTQYF
.	once	TRBJ2-2	TRBV28	TGTGCCAGCAGTTTGTCGGCTAGCGCGAACACCGGGGAGCTGTTTTTT	CASSLSASANTGELFF
.	few	TRBJ2-5	TRBV27	TGTGCCAGCAGTTTCAACACGCGTCTACTTTACGGGCAGTACTTC	CASSFNTRLLYGQYF
.	.	TRBJ2-1	TRBV7-9	TGTGCCAGCACCGAGGGGGGAGGGGGCAATGAGCAGTTCTTC	CASTEGGGGNEQFF
.	few	TRBJ2-6	TRBV5-1	TGCGCCAGCAGTTCGGAGGGCGGGGCGCATCCCTCTGGGGCCAACGTCCTGACTTTC	CASSSEGGAHPSGANVLTF
TRBD1	few	TRBJ1-2	TRBV29-1	TGCAGCGTTGAAGAGACAGGGCGGAGTAACTATGGCTACACCTTC	CSVEETGRSNYGYTF
TRBD2	.	TRBJ2-7	TRBV6-6	TGTGCCAGCGGTAGGACTAGCGGGAGTCGAAACGAGCAGTACTTC	CASGRTSGSRNEQYF
.	.	TRBJ2-7	TRBV7-2	TGTGCCAGCAGCCCCCGCCGGGGTCGAAACTACGAGCAGTACTTC	CASSPRRGRNYEQYF
TRBD1	.	TRBJ2-7	TRBV6-1	TGTGCCAGCACCCGCGGACAGGCGATAAACTACGAGCAGTACTTC	CASTRGQAINYEQYF
.	.	TRBJ1-4	TRBV21-1	TGTGCCAGCAGCAAAGTAGGTAACAGAGCGCGTGAAAAACTGTTTTTT	CASSKVGNRAREKLFF
.	.	TRBJ2-5	TRBV7-9	TGTGCCAGCAGCCCAAAAAATCTCCAAGAGACCCAGTACTTC	CASSPKNLQETQYF